Included here is one T cell receptor beta chain sequence, with context. A read error may account for a junction end that differs from germline. For repertoire sequencing, the TCR beta CDR3 regions were amplified from RNA transcripts. Second-round multiplex PCR followed a first-round RT-PCR using HTBI primers. TCRdb re-derived calls from the multiplex PCR reads in MiXCR, one entry per CDR3 protein. The sample consists of roughly 700,000 distinct CDR3 sequences, 40% of them appearing once. Ophthalmopathy cases showed moderate-to-severe activity, scoring CAS ≥3 and NOSPECS ≥4, with duration under 3 months. Orbital computed tomography, thyroid ultrasound, TRAb, serum thyroxine and clinical symptoms formed the basis of diagnosis. The sample originates from a study of Graves' ophthalmopathy and Graves' hyperthyroidism. On the study more broadly: The blood sample was drawn at first diagnosis and before any treatment.

The CDR3 length is 14 residues. From germline, CDR1 is SGHKS and CDR2 YYEKEE (reference sequence). The specimen sequenced was peripheral blood. V and J are TRBV5-5 and TRBJ2-7; 7 nucleotides match TRBD1. This TCR was recovered from an adult man with Graves' ophthalmopathy. CDR3 coding DNA: TGCGCCAGCAGCCAAAACAGGGGTCTCTACGAGCAGTACTTC. Its translation: CASSQNRGLYEQYF.